This T cell receptor (beta chain) was obtained from a study of blood T cells in healthy people across ages. Extractions gave at least 5 micrograms of total RNA per sample. Then a second PCR, running roughly 7 to 11 cycles, was carried out with a sample-barcoded 5' primer and a J-beta primer mix. From the 5' RACE reads, TCRdb called clonotypes with MiXCR, one entry per CDR3 protein. The sample consists of 500,000 to 550,000 distinct CDR3 sequences, 24% of them appearing once. These data also featured in a second study, about T cells of mothers and their children. As that study records: When the second PCR was run, its M1S primer added sample barcodes and 2-4 random nucleotides. Sequencing got over 8 million TCR beta CDR3 reads from each mother and roughly 3 million from each child.

What was sequenced was blood. This TCR was sampled from a boy younger than 18 in good health.

The CDR3 is CASRIRDGEAFF. The CDR3 bases are TGTGCCAGCAGAATCCGGGACGGAGAAGCTTTCTTT. The rearrangement links TRBV6-5 to TRBJ1-1; D is possibly TRBD1 (5 bases). The germline V and J ends were trimmed by 6 bases and 8 bases, with 13 bases remaining between them. CDR3 length: 12 amino acids. Germline V CDR1 and CDR2: MNHEY, SVGAGI.